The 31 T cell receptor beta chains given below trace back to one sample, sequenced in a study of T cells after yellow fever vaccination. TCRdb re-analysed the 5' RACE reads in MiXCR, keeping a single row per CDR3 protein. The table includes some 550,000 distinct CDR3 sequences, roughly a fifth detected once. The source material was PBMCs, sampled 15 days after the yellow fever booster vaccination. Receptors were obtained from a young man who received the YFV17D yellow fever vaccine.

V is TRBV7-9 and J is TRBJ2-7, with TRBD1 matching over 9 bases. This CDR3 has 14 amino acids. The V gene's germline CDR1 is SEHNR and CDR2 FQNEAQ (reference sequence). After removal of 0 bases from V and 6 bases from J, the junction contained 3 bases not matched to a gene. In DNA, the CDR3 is TGTGCCAGCAGCTTAGCTGAGACAGGGGGCGAGCAGTACTTC. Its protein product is CASSLAETGGEQYF.

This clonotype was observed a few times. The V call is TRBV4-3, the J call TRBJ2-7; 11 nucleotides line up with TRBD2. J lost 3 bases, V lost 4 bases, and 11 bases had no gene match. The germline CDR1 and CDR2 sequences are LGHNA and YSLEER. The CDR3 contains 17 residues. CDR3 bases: TGCGCCAGCAGCCTGGGACTAGCGGCCTCAAGCAGCTACGAGCAGTACTTC. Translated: CASSLGLAASSSYEQYF.

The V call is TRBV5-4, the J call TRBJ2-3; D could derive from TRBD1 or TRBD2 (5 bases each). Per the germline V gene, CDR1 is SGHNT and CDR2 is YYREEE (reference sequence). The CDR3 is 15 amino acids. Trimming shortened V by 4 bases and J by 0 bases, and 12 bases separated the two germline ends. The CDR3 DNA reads TGTGCCAGCAGCGCCGGGACCCATAGCACAGATACGCAGTATTTT. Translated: CASSAGTHSTDTQYF. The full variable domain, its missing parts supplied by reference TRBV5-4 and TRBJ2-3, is ETGVTQSPTHLIKTRGQQVTLRCSSQSGHNTVSWYQQALGQGPQFIFQYYREEENGRGNFPPRFSGLQFPNYSSELNVNALELDDSALYLCASSAGTHSTDTQYFGPGTRLTVL.

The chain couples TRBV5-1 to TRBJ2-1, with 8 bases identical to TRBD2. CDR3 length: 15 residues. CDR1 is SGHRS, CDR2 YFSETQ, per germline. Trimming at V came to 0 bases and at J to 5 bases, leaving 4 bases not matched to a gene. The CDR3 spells CASSLERETDNEQFF. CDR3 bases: TGCGCCAGCAGCTTGGAGCGGGAGACGGACAATGAGCAGTTCTTC. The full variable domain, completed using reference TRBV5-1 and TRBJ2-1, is KAGVTQTPRYLIKTRGQQVTLSCSPISGHRSVSWYQQTPGQGLQFLFEYFSETQRNKGNFPGRFSGRQFSNSRSEMNVSTLELGDSALYLCASSLERETDNEQFFGPGTRLTVL.

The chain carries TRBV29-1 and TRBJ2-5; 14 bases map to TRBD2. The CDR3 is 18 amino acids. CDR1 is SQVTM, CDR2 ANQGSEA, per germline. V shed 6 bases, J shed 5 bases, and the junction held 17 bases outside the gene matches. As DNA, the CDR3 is TGCAGCGTCGACTCCCCGGGACTAGCGGGAGTCGTTGGGGAGACCCAGTACTTC. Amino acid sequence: CSVDSPGLAGVVGETQYF.

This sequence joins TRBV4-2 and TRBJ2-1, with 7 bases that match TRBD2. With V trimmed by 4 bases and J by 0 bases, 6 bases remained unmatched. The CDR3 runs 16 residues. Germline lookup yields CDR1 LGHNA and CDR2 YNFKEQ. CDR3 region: CASSREAGSSYNEQFF. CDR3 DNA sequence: TGTGCCAGCAGCCGGGAAGCGGGATCCTCCTACAATGAGCAGTTCTTC.

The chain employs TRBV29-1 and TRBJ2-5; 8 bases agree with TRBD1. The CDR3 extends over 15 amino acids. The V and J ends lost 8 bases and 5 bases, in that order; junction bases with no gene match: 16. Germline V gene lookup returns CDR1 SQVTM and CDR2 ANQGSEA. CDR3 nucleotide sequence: TGCAGCTTCCACGGGACAGGCGTCCATCGGGAGACCCAGTACTTC. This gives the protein CSFHGTGVHRETQYF.

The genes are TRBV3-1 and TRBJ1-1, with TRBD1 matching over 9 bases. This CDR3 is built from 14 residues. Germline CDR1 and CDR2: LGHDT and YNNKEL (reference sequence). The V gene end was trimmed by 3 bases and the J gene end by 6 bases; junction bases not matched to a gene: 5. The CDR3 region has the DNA TGTGCCAGCAGCCAGACAGGGGGTAAGGCTGAAGCTTTCTTT. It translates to CASSQTGGKAEAFF.

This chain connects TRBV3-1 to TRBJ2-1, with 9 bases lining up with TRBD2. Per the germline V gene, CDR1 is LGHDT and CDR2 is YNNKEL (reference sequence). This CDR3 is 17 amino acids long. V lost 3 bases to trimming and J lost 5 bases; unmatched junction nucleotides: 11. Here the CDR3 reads CASSHLWREGPHNEQFF. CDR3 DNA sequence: TGTGCCAGCAGCCACCTTTGGCGGGAGGGTCCCCACAATGAGCAGTTCTTC.

The CDR3 nucleotides are TGCAGTGCTAGGGACCCTCGGACTAGCGGGAAAGACGGAACCGAGTTCTTC. Protein product: CSARDPRTSGKDGTEFF. The rearrangement uses TRBV20-1 and TRBJ2-1, with 12 positions matching TRBD2. The CDR3 runs to 17 residues. Germline CDR1 is DFQATT and CDR2 is SNEGSKA (reference sequence). V was clipped by 3 bases and J by 14 bases; unmatched bases: 20.

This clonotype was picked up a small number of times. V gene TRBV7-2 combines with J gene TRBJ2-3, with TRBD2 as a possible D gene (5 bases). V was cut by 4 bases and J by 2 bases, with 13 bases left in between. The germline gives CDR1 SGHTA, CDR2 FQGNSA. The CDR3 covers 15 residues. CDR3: CASSSPSGITDTQYF. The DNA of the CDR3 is TGTGCCAGCAGCTCCCCCTCCGGGATCACAGATACGCAGTATTTT. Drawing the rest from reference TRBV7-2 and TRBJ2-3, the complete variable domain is GAGVSQSPSNKVTEKGKDVELRCDPISGHTALYWYRQSLGQGLEFLIYFQGNSAPDKSGLPSDRFSAERTGGSVSTLTIQRTQQEDSAVYLCASSSPSGITDTQYFGPGTRLTVL.

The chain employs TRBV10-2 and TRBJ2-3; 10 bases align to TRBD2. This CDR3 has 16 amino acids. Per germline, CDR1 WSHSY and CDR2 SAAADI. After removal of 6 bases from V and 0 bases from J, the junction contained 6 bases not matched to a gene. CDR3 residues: CASSHWTSGSTDTQYF. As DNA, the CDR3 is TGCGCCAGCAGCCATTGGACTAGCGGAAGCACAGATACGCAGTATTTT.

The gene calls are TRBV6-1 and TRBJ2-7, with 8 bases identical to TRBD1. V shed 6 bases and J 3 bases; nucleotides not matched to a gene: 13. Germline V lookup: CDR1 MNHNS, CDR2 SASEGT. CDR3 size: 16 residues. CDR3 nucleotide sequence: TGTGCCAGCAGCAGTTATGTCCCGGGACAGGACTACGAGCAGTACTTC. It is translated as CASSSYVPGQDYEQYF.

The CDR3 loop is CASSLAVRNTEAFF. CDR3 coding DNA: TGTGCCAGTAGTCTTGCAGTCCGGAACACTGAAGCTTTCTTT. V and J are TRBV19 and TRBJ1-1; D gene uncertain. CDR3 length: 14 amino acids. CDR1 is LNHDA, CDR2 SQIVND, per germline (reference sequence). Trimming took off 5 bases at V and 1 base at J, with 11 bases between the two ends.

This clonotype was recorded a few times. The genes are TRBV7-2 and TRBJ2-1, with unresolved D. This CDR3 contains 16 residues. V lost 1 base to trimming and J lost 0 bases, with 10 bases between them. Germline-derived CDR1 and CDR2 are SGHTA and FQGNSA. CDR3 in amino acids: CASSLGVGSSYNEQFF. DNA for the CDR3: TGTGCCAGCAGCTTAGGCGTGGGTAGCTCCTACAATGAGCAGTTCTTC.

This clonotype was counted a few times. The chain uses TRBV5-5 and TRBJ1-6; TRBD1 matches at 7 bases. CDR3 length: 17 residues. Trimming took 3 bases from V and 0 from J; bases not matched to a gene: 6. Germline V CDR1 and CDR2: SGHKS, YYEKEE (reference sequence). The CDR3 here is CASSSGQPSSYNSPLHF. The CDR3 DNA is TGTGCCAGCAGCTCGGGACAGCCAAGCTCCTATAATTCACCCCTCCACTTT.

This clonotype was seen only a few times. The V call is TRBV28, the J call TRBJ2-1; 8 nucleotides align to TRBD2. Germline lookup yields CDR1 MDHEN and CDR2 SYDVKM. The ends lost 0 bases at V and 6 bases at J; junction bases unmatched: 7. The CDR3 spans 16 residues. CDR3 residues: CASSLWNGRASNEQFF. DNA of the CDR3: TGTGCCAGCAGTTTATGGAACGGGAGGGCCTCCAATGAGCAGTTCTTC.

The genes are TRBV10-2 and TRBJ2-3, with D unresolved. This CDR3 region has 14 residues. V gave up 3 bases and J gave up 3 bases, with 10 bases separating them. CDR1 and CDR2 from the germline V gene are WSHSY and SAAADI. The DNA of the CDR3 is TGCGCCAGCAGTGACGGAGTGATAACAGATACGCAGTATTTT. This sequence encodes CASSDGVITDTQYF.

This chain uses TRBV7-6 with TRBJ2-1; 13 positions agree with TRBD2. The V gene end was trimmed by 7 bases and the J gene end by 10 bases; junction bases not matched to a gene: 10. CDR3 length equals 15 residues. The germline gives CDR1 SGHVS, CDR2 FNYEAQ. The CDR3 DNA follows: TGTGCCAGCACACGACTAGCGGGAGGCCTGGTGGAGCAGTTCTTC. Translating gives CASTRLAGGLVEQFF.

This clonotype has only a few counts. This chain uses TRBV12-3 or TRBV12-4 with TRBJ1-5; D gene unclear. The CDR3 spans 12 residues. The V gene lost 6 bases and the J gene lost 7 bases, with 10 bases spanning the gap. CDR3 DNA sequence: TGTGCCAGCAGGCTCGGTGGGCAGCCCCAGCATTTT. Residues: CASRLGGQPQHF.

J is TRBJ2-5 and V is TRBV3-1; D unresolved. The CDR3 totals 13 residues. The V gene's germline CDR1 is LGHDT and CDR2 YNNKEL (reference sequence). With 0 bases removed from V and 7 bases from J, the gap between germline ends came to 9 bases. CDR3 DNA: TGTGCCAGCAGCCAAGAGCCGGTTGTGACCCAGTACTTC. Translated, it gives CASSQEPVVTQYF.

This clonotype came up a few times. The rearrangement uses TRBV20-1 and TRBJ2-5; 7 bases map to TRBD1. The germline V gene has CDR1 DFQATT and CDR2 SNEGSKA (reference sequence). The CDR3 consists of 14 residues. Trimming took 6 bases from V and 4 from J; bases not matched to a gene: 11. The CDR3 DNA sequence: TGCAGTGCATCCCGTGAAGACAGGGCAGAGACCCAGTACTTC. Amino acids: CSASREDRAETQYF.

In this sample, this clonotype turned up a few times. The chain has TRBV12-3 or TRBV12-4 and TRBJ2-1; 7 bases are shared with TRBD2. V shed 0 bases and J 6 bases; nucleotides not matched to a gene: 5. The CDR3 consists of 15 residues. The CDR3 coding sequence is TGTGCCAGCAGTTTAGCGTCTAGCGGTAGCAATGAGCAGTTCTTC. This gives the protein CASSLASSGSNEQFF.

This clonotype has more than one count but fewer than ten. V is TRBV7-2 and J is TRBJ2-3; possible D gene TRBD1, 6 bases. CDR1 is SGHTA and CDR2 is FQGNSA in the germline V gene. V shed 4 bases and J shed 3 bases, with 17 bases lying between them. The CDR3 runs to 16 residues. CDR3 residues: CASSSPRQGKTDTQYF. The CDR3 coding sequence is TGTGCCAGCAGCTCCCCACGCCAGGGGAAGACAGATACGCAGTATTTT.

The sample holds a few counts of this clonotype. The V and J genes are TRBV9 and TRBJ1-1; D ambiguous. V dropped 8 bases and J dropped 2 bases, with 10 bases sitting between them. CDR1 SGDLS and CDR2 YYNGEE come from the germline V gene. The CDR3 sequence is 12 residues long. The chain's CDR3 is CARYAGNTEAFF. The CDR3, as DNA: TGTGCCAGGTATGCGGGAAACACTGAAGCTTTCTTT.

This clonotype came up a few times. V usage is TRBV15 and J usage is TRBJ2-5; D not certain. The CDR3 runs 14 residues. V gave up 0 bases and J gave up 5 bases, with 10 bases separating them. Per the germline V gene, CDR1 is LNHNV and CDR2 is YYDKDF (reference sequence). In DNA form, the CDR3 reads TGTGCCACCAGCAGAGATATGGGGTCGGAGACCCAGTACTTC. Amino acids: CATSRDMGSETQYF. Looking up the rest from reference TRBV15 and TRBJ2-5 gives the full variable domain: DAMVIQNPRYQVTQFGKPVTLSCSQTLNHNVMYWYQQKSSQAPKLLFHYYDKDFNNEADTPDNFQSRRPNTSFCFLDIRSPGLGDTAMYLCATSRDMGSETQYFGPGTRLLVL.

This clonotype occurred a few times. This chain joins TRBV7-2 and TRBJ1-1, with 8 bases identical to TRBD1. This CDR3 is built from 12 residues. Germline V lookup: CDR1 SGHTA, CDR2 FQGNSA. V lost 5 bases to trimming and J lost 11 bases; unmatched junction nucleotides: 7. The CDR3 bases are TGTGCCAGCAGCCTCCAACAGGGGGATGCTTTCTTT. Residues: CASSLQQGDAFF.

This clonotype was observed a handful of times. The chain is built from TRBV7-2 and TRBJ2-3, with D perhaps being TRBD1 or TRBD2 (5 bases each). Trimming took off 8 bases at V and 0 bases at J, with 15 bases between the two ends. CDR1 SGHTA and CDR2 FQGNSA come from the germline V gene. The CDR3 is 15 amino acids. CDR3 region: CASAPRGSSTDTQYF. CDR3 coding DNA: TGTGCCAGCGCCCCTCGGGGCAGCAGCACAGATACGCAGTATTTT.

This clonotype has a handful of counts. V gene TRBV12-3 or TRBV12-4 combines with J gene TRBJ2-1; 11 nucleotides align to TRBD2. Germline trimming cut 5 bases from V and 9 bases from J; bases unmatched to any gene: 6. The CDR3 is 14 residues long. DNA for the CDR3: TGTGCCAGCAGTCCCGGGACTAGCGGAGCTGAGCAGTTCTTC. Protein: CASSPGTSGAEQFF.

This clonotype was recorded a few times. The CDR3 sequence is CAISAVGSHTGELFF. CDR3 in DNA: TGTGCCATCAGTGCCGTAGGCAGCCACACCGGGGAGCTGTTTTTT. J is TRBJ2-2 and V is TRBV10-3, with unresolved D. This CDR3 is built from 15 residues. The V and J ends lost 4 bases and 3 bases respectively, with 12 bases between them. CDR1 and CDR2 from the germline V gene are ENHRY and SYGVKD.

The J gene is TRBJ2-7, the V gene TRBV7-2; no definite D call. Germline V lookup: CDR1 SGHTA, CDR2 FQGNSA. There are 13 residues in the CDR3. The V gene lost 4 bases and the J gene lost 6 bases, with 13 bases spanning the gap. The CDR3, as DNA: TGTGCCAGCAGCTCGGGTGCCTTGCCCGAGCAGTACTTC. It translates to CASSSGALPEQYF.